This TCR beta chain stems from a study of T cell changes during pregnancy in multiple sclerosis. The data were produced by immunoSEQ multiplex PCR, yet TCRdb's version contains in-frame clones alone and is incomplete. The table lists roughly 38,000 clones, 90% of them singletons. V was trimmed by 2 bases and J by 0 bases, leaving 8 bases between them. Germline V CDR1 and CDR2: SEHNR, FQNEAQ (reference sequence). The CDR3 is made up of 15 amino acids. The starting material was CD8+ T cells from peripheral blood mononuclear cells, obtained in the first trimester of pregnancy. The sequence derives from a female donor with multiple sclerosis, enrolled in a pregnancy study. The chain carries TRBV7-9 and TRBJ2-1, with D uncertain. The CDR3 coding sequence is TGTGCCAGCAGCTTACCTAAAGACTCCTACAATGAGCAGTTCTTC. Translating it yields CASSLPKDSYNEQFF.